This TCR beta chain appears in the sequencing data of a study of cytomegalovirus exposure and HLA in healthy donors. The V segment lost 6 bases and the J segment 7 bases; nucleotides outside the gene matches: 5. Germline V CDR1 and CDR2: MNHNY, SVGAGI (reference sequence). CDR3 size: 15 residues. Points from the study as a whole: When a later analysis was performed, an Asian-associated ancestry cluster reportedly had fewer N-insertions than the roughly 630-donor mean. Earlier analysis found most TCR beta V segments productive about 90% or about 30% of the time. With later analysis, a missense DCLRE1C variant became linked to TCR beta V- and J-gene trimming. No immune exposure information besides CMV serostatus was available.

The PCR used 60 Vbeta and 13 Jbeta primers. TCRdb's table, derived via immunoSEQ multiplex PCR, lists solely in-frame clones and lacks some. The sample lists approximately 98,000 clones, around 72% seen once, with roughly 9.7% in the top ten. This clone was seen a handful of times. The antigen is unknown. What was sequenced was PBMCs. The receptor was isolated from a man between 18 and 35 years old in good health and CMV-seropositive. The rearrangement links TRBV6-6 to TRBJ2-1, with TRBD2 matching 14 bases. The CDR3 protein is CASSRLAGGLNEQFF. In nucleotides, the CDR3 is TGTGCCAGCAGCCGACTAGCGGGGGGGTTGAATGAGCAGTTCTTC.